Listed below are T cell receptor beta chains from one sample, sequenced in a study of blood T cell repertoires in COVID-19. The table came from immunoSEQ multiplex PCR; TCRdb's copy has only in-frame clones and leaves some out. The repertoire holds 200,000 to 250,000 clones, around 90% seen once, with more than 12% in the top ten. Sample: PBMCs or T cells enriched from blood (not recorded which). The receptors originated from a man younger than 45 who had been exposed to COVID-19. CDR3s include the opening cysteine and the closing phenylalanine or tryptophan. Fields, in order: CDR3 DNA, CDR3 protein, J gene, clone size, V gene, D gene. A D gene is named only where the DNA matches it firmly. Size values are once, few and many counts, or a class for expanded clones, and some rows have none.

TGTGCCAGCAGCTCAGGGACTTCGAGCTCCTACGAGCAGTACTTC,CASSSGTSSSYEQYF,TRBJ2-7,NA,TRBV13,NA
TGTGCCAGCAGCCCCTACACTGAAGCTTTCTTT,CASSPYTEAFF,TRBJ1-1,NA,TRBV7-9,NA
TGTGCCAGCGGGACTAGCGGAATTTACGAGCAGTACTTC,CASGTSGIYEQYF,TRBJ2-7,once,TRBV9,TRBD2
TGTGCCAGCAGCTTTGGCGCTAGCGGGGGGCCCTACAATGAGCAGTTCTTC,CASSFGASGGPYNEQFF,TRBJ2-1,NA,TRBV11-2,TRBD2
TGTGCCAGCGCAGCTTCCGGGATGCATTCACCCCTCCACTTT,CASAASGMHSPLHF,TRBJ1-6,NA,TRBV25-1,NA
TGTGCCAGCAGGGTCCATACAGAAAATGAGCAGTTCTTC,CASRVHTENEQFF,TRBJ2-1,NA,TRBV6-5,NA
TGTGCCAGCAGTTACCCCCCGGGGGACTACAATGAGCAGTTCTTC,CASSYPPGDYNEQFF,TRBJ2-1,once,TRBV6-6,NA
TGCGCCAGCAGCTTGGGGGGCACCAACACTGAAGCTTTCTTT,CASSLGGTNTEAFF,TRBJ1-1,NA,TRBV5-1,NA
TGTGCCAGCAGTGAATATCCTAGCTATTTTGAGACCCAGTACTTC,CASSEYPSYFETQYF,TRBJ2-5,NA,TRBV2,NA
TGTGCCAGCTCACCCCAGACAGCGAACACTGAAGCTTTCTTT,CASSPQTANTEAFF,TRBJ1-1,once,TRBV18,NA
TGTGCCAGTAGCACGGGACACCTCAGCACAGATACGCAGTATTTT,CASSTGHLSTDTQYF,TRBJ2-3,NA,TRBV19,NA
TGTGCCAGCAGCTTGATGGCGAACACTGAAGCTTTCTTT,CASSLMANTEAFF,TRBJ1-1,once,TRBV5-5,NA
TGTGCCAGCAGCTTAGATCCGGGACAGGCCTACGAGCAGTACTTC,CASSLDPGQAYEQYF,TRBJ2-7,NA,TRBV7-2,TRBD1
TGCAGTGCTAGTAGTCCTAGCGGGGGGGCGCGAGAGACCCAGTACTTC,CSASSPSGGARETQYF,TRBJ2-5,NA,TRBV20-1,TRBD2
TGTGCCAGCAGCCTTGGGGGGTTAGGCGAAAAACTGTTTTTT,CASSLGGLGEKLFF,TRBJ1-4,NA,TRBV5-8,NA
TGTGCCAGCAGCGGGGCGGATACGCAGTATTTT,CASSGADTQYF,TRBJ2-3,NA,TRBV7-9,NA
TGTGCCAGCAGCAAAGAATGGCGGGGCTACGAGCAGTACTTC,CASSKEWRGYEQYF,TRBJ2-7,NA,TRBV21-1,NA
TGTGCCAGCAGCTACCAGACAGGGGAACAGCCCCAGCATTTT,CASSYQTGEQPQHF,TRBJ1-5,NA,TRBV7-2,TRBD1
TGTGCCAGCAAAAAACGGGTCGCAGCCAGGGGTCCTAACTATGGCTACACCTTC,CASKKRVAARGPNYGYTF,TRBJ1-2,few,TRBV21-1,NA
TGTGCCAGCGGACAACAGACAGGGGGCGTGGGGAACACCGGGGAGCTGTTTTTT,CASGQQTGGVGNTGELFF,TRBJ2-2,NA,TRBV11-2,TRBD1
TGTGCCAGCAGTTCAGGGGTCGGTGGTCAGCCCCAGCATTTT,CASSSGVGGQPQHF,TRBJ1-5,once,TRBV6-5,NA
TGTGCCAGCAGTGAAGGACAGGGGGCTGAAAAACTGTTTTTT,CASSEGQGAEKLFF,TRBJ1-4,once,TRBV6-1,TRBD1
TGTGCCAGCAGTGGGCCCTCCGGGGATTCACCCCTCCACTTT,CASSGPSGDSPLHF,TRBJ1-6,NA,TRBV2,NA
TGCGCCAGCAGCTTGGTAGGGGCTAGCACAGATACGCAGTATTTT,CASSLVGASTDTQYF,TRBJ2-3,NA,TRBV5-1,NA
TGTGCCAGCAGGGCGCCCGGGAACCCTAATGAAAAACTGTTTTTT,CASRAPGNPNEKLFF,TRBJ1-4,few,TRBV11-2,NA
TGTGCCAGCAGCCCGGGACTAGCTGCCTACGAGCAGTACTTC,CASSPGLAAYEQYF,TRBJ2-7,NA,TRBV7-2,TRBD2
TGTGCCAGCAGTTTAGCGGGCCTTACGCAGTATTTT,CASSLAGLTQYF,TRBJ2-3,NA,TRBV12-3/TRBV12-4,NA
TGTGCCTGGAGTGTCGAGTTTAGCACTGAAGCTTTCTTT,CAWSVEFSTEAFF,TRBJ1-1,NA,TRBV30,NA
TGTGCTAGTGGCCTTTATAGCGGGGGGTCCGGGGATGAGCAGTTCTTC,CASGLYSGGSGDEQFF,TRBJ2-1,NA,TRBV12-5,TRBD2
TGTGCCAGCAGTTACTCGAGAGGCTCTGGAAACACCATATATTTT,CASSYSRGSGNTIYF,TRBJ1-3,once,TRBV6-5,NA
TGTGCCAGCTGTCCGGGGGGTTCTGGGGAGACCCAGTACTTC,CASCPGGSGETQYF,TRBJ2-5,NA,TRBV6-5,TRBD2
TGTGCCAGCAGCCACGGACTTGGAACCTACGAGCAGTACTTC,CASSHGLGTYEQYF,TRBJ2-7,NA,TRBV7-2,NA
TGTGCCAGCAGCTCGGGACTAGCGGGGGCTTACAATGAGCAGTTCTTC,CASSSGLAGAYNEQFF,TRBJ2-1,NA,TRBV13,TRBD2
TGCGCCAGCAGCTTATTAGACGGAGCCTCCTACAATGAGCAGTTCTTC,CASSLLDGASYNEQFF,TRBJ2-1,NA,TRBV5-1,NA
TGTGCCAGCAGCTTTAGTGTGGTTGATGAGCAGTTCTTC,CASSFSVVDEQFF,TRBJ2-1,NA,TRBV7-9,NA
TGCAGCATTCGACAGGGGGGAGATACGCAGTATTTT,CSIRQGGDTQYF,TRBJ2-3,once,TRBV29-1,TRBD1
TGCGCCAGCAGTCTGACAGGGGCGAACACCGGGGAGCTGTTTTTT,CASSLTGANTGELFF,TRBJ2-2,NA,TRBV10-1,TRBD1
TGTGCCAGCAGCTTAGGTCTCAGATCTAACTATGGCTACACCTTC,CASSLGLRSNYGYTF,TRBJ1-2,NA,TRBV7-2,NA
TGCGCCAGCAGCCAAGGGGGCGGGAGCTATGGCTACACCTTC,CASSQGGGSYGYTF,TRBJ1-2,few,TRBV4-1,NA
TGTGCCAGCAGCCAAGGAGGCTATTCACCCCTCCACTTT,CASSQGGYSPLHF,TRBJ1-6,NA,TRBV3-1/TRBV3-2,NA
TGTGCCAGCAGTCGCCCCCTGGGGGGTTTGGCCACTGAAGCTTTCTTT,CASSRPLGGLATEAFF,TRBJ1-1,NA,TRBV21-1,NA
TGTGCCAGCAGCCAAGAGCATAGCGGGGCTTACGAGCAGTACTTC,CASSQEHSGAYEQYF,TRBJ2-7,NA,TRBV3-1/TRBV3-2,TRBD2
TGTGCCAGCAGTTTATTGGGGGGGGGAGCGGGAGCTTTCTTT,CASSLLGGGAGAFF,TRBJ1-1,once,TRBV27,NA
TGCGCCAGCAGTGAGTCGACTAGCGGGGGGGCCCAGTACTTC,CASSESTSGGAQYF,TRBJ2-5,NA,TRBV10-2,TRBD2
TGTGCCAGCAGCTTGCAGGGAGCCAAAAACATTCAGTACTTC,CASSLQGAKNIQYF,TRBJ2-4,NA,TRBV7-8,NA
TGTGCCAGCGGGCACAGGGGTGCTGGAAACACCATATATTTT,CASGHRGAGNTIYF,TRBJ1-3,NA,TRBV6-5,TRBD1
TGTGCCACCAGCGCTCGACAACAAGTCCCTGAAGCTTTCTTT,CATSARQQVPEAFF,TRBJ1-1,NA,TRBV15,NA
TGCGCCAGCAGCCAACCCAGGTTTGGCGGGGAGCTGTTTTTT,CASSQPRFGGELFF,TRBJ2-2,NA,TRBV4-1,NA
TGTGCCAGCAGTTACTCTACAGGCTACGAGCAGTACTTC,CASSYSTGYEQYF,TRBJ2-7,NA,TRBV6-6,NA
TGCGCCAGCAGCTTGGCCGGGGAAGCCTACGAGCAGTACTTC,CASSLAGEAYEQYF,TRBJ2-7,once,TRBV5-1,NA